Shown below are 25 T cell receptor beta chains from a single sample sequenced in a study of T cells after yellow fever vaccination (dated by TCRdb to the late 2010s). Libraries were built with 5' RACE. Sequenced on an Illumina HiSeq 2500. The public reads were reprocessed in TCRdb via fastp at Q25 and MiXCR, keeping in-frame beta chains. Rows are combined by CDR3 protein, so each entry shows the most common genes and DNA. This sample gives about 240,000 distinct CDR3 sequences in total; roughly 7.2% of them show up just once. The ten largest clonotypes hold more than 0.8% of the sample. The label giving this sample's treatment or condition can be read as: live attenuated yellow fever vaccine strain. The sequences come from CD4+ T cells sorted from PBMCs, collected 15 days after the yellow fever booster vaccination. Receptors originate from a man aged 25 to 40 who received the YFV17D yellow fever vaccine.

This clonotype was counted at least ten times. V usage is TRBV3-1 and J usage is TRBJ2-7; no clear D gene. Trimming left V 1 base short and J 0 bases short, with 7 bases between. Germline V gene sequence: CDR1 LGHDT, CDR2 YNNKEL (reference sequence). This CDR3 is 14 amino acids long. Written as DNA, the CDR3 is TGTGCCAGCAGCCAAGCAGCTAGCTCCTACGAGCAGTACTTC. Encoded protein: CASSQAASSYEQYF.

This clonotype occurred many times. An end of the junction does not agree with germline; a read error may underlie this. This chain joins TRBV7-7 and TRBJ2-5; no definite D call. There are 13 residues in the CDR3. Germline CDR1 is SSHAT and CDR2 is FNYEAQ (reference sequence). The CDR3 nucleotides read TGTGCTAGCAGCCCCCATGACGGCGGGACCCAGTACTTC. This codes for CASSPHDGGTQYF.

The chain links TRBV20-1 to TRBJ2-2, with TRBD2 identical over 7 bases. CDR1 and CDR2 from the germline V gene are DFQATT and SNEGSKA (reference sequence). CDR3 length: 13 residues. Trimming at V came to 6 bases and at J to 7 bases, leaving 8 bases not matched to a gene. This CDR3 is CSAVQRDRGELFF. CDR3 sequence (DNA): TGCAGTGCCGTTCAGCGGGACCGCGGGGAGCTGTTTTTT.

This clonotype was picked up a small number of times. The gene calls are TRBV2 and TRBJ2-1; D possibly corresponds to TRBD2 (5 bases). The CDR3 is made up of 15 amino acids. CDR1 SNHLY and CDR2 FYNNEI come from the germline V gene. V dropped 3 bases and J dropped 0 bases, with 9 bases sitting between them. In DNA form, the CDR3 reads TGTGCCAGCAGTGAGGGAGCGCCCTCCTACAATGAGCAGTTCTTC. Translated, it gives CASSEGAPSYNEQFF.

The sample holds a few counts of this clonotype. The V gene is TRBV29-1, the J gene TRBJ1-2; 8 positions match TRBD1. The germline V gene has CDR1 SQVTM and CDR2 ANQGSEA. The CDR3 runs to 12 residues. The trim removed 4 bases at V and 4 bases at J, leaving 2 bases unmatched. DNA of the CDR3: TGCAGCGTTGGACAGGGGAGCTATGGCTACACCTTC. This sequence encodes CSVGQGSYGYTF. Supplemented by reference TRBV29-1 and TRBJ1-2, the full variable domain reads SAVISQKPSRDICQRGTSLTIQCQVDSQVTMMFWYRQQPGQSLTLIATANQGSEATYESGFVIDKFPISRPNLTFSTLTVSNMSPEDSSIYLCSVGQGSYGYTFGSGTRLTVV.

V usage is TRBV20-1 and J usage is TRBJ1-5; 8 bases match TRBD1. The CDR3 consists of 15 residues. V shed 4 bases and J 1 base; nucleotides not matched to a gene: 6. Germline loops: CDR1 DFQATT, CDR2 SNEGSKA (reference sequence). For the CDR3, the DNA is TGCAGTGCTAACCAGGGGGCTCAAAGCAATCAGCCCCAGCATTTT. Translated, it gives CSANQGAQSNQPQHF.

To note about this clonotype: This clone may be a read error of a much larger clone one base away. This rearrangement joins TRBV5-4 to TRBJ2-1; TRBD2 matches 7 bases. Per germline, CDR1 SGHNT and CDR2 YYREEE (reference sequence). The CDR3 runs to 15 residues. J gave up 5 bases and V 0 bases, and 5 bases lay outside the gene matches. CDR3 sequence: CASSLVLAYNNEQFF. For the CDR3, the DNA is TGTGCCAGCAGCTTGGTACTAGCGTATAACAATGAGCAGTTCTTC.

The sample holds many counts of this clonotype. This sequence joins TRBV5-6 and TRBJ2-5; D is ambiguous. The CDR3 has 14 residues. The germline V gene has CDR1 SGHDT and CDR2 YYEEEE. V dropped 0 bases and J dropped 1 base, with 7 bases sitting between them. The CDR3 loop is CASSLGALQETQYF. The CDR3 DNA sequence: TGTGCCAGCAGCTTGGGGGCCCTCCAAGAGACCCAGTACTTC.

This clonotype was counted many times. V and J are TRBV7-9 and TRBJ2-3; 9 bases are shared with TRBD2. With V trimmed by 1 base and J by 4 bases, 6 bases remained unmatched. This CDR3 has 16 amino acids. CDR1 is SEHNR, CDR2 FQNEAQ, per germline (reference sequence). CDR3 in DNA: TGTGCCAGCAGCTTAGAGGCTAGCGGGATCCCAGATACGCAGTATTTT. Translating it yields CASSLEASGIPDTQYF. Supplemented by reference TRBV7-9 and TRBJ2-3, the full variable domain reads DTGVSQNPRHKITKRGQNVTFRCDPISEHNRLYWYRQTLGQGPEFLTYFQNEAQLEKSRLLSDRFSAERPKGSFSTLEIQRTEQGDSAMYLCASSLEASGIPDTQYFGPGTRLTVL.

The sample holds a few counts of this clonotype. At one end, the junction sequence differs from germline, possibly due to a read error. V is TRBV28 and J is TRBJ2-7; 7 bases are a match to TRBD2. The CDR3 length is 15 residues. Germline CDR1 and CDR2: MDHEN and SYDVKM. CDR3 DNA sequence: TGTGCCAGCAGTTTAACGAGGCTGGGAGCGGGAACAGCAAGCTTC. As protein: CASSLTRLGAGTASF.

This clonotype has a handful of counts. The J gene is TRBJ2-3, the V gene TRBV20-1; 8 bases map to TRBD2. Per germline, CDR1 DFQATT and CDR2 SNEGSKA (reference sequence). The CDR3 consists of 15 residues. V lost 1 base and J lost 4; bases outside the gene matches: 7. CDR3 amino acids: CSARAQSGRSDTQYF. CDR3 in DNA: TGCAGTGCTAGAGCTCAAAGCGGGAGATCAGATACGCAGTATTTT.

The rearrangement joins TRBV12-3 or TRBV12-4 to TRBJ2-5; 10 bases fit TRBD1. The CDR3 is 15 amino acids. V was pared by 4 bases and J by 5 bases, with 7 bases of the junction left unmatched. DNA of the CDR3: TGTGCCAGCAGTTCCGGGACAGGGGCGCGGGAGACCCAGTACTTC. It yields the protein CASSSGTGARETQYF.

This clonotype turned up a few times. J is TRBJ2-5 and V is TRBV5-1; tentatively, D is TRBD1 or TRBD2 (6 bases each). CDR1 is SGHRS and CDR2 is YFSETQ in the germline V gene. Trimming took 7 bases from V and 2 from J, leaving 18 bases between them. The CDR3 contains 15 residues. Written as DNA, the CDR3 is TGCGCCAGCTATGAGGGGTCGGGGGCGCAAGAGACCCAGTACTTC. The encoded protein is CASYEGSGAQETQYF.

This clonotype occurred a few times. The CDR3 region is CASSVGGSGSGDEQFF. CDR3 bases: TGTGCCAGCAGCGTAGGAGGTAGCGGGAGCGGCGATGAGCAGTTCTTC. V is TRBV9 and J is TRBJ2-1; 9 bases are shared with TRBD2. Trimming at V came to 0 bases and at J to 8 bases, leaving 9 bases not matched to a gene. This CDR3 spans 16 amino acids. Per the germline V gene, CDR1 is SGDLS and CDR2 is YYNGEE.

The rearrangement joins TRBV21-1 to TRBJ1-3; the table gives TRBD1 as D, unverified against the DNA. TRBV21-1 is recorded as a pseudogene. CDR3 length equals 16 residues. CDR3 sequence: CASSKDVEQGGNTIYF. CDR3 in DNA: TGTGCCAGCAGCAAAGATGTCGAACAGGGCGGGAACACCATATATTTT.

V is TRBV19 and J is TRBJ2-3; D tentatively reads TRBD1 or TRBD2 (5 bases each). Trimming took off 4 bases at V and 5 bases at J, with 22 bases between the two ends. The germline V gene has CDR1 LNHDA and CDR2 SQIVND (reference sequence). The CDR3 consists of 17 residues. Here the CDR3 DNA reads TGTGCCAGTAGTAAGGTTACCGGGACGGCCCTATTAGATACGCAGTATTTT. Its protein is CASSKVTGTALLDTQYF.

The chain links TRBV11-2 to TRBJ1-3, with D possibly being TRBD1 (6 bases). Germline-derived CDR1 and CDR2 are SGHAT and FQNNGV. The CDR3 loop spans 13 amino acids. V lost 4 bases and J 2 bases, leaving 6 bases between the germline ends. The CDR3 DNA follows: TGTGCCAGCAGCTGGACAGCTGGAAACACCATATATTTT. This encodes CASSWTAGNTIYF. Based on the CDR3 plus reference TRBV11-2 and TRBJ1-3, the full variable domain is EAGVAQSPRYKIIEKRQSVAFWCNPISGHATLYWYQQILGQGPKLLIQFQNNGVVDDSQLPKDRFSAERLKGVDSTLKIQPAKLEDSAVYLCASSWTAGNTIYFGEGSWLTVV.

At least ten counts were recorded for this clonotype. J is TRBJ2-2 and V is TRBV20-1; D is unclear. Per germline, CDR1 DFQATT and CDR2 SNEGSKA (reference sequence). The CDR3 totals 13 residues. The germline V and J ends were trimmed by 6 bases and 3 bases, with 11 bases remaining between them. The CDR3 region has the DNA TGCAGTGCCCCGTCCGGGTACACCGGGGAGCTGTTTTTT. Protein product: CSAPSGYTGELFF.

This clonotype has only a few counts. This chain connects TRBV24-1 to TRBJ1-2, with 10 nucleotides matching TRBD1. In germline, CDR1 is KGHDR, CDR2 SFDVKD. V lost 3 bases to trimming and J lost 4 bases; unmatched junction nucleotides: 4. The CDR3 totals 15 residues. This CDR3 is CATSDTGQGSYGYTF. In DNA form, the CDR3 reads TGTGCCACCAGTGATACGGGACAGGGGAGCTATGGCTACACCTTC.

In this sample, this clonotype turned up a few times. This chain links TRBV20-1 with TRBJ1-5; D remains unclear. The ends were cut back, 5 bases at V and 0 bases at J, with 11 bases in the middle. The CDR3 runs to 14 residues. Germline loops: CDR1 DFQATT, CDR2 SNEGSKA (reference sequence). The CDR3 reads CSARVYSSNQPQHF. In DNA, the CDR3 is TGCAGTGCTCGGGTCTACTCTAGCAATCAGCCCCAGCATTTT.

The table lists this clonotype with many counts. This chain joins TRBV7-2 and TRBJ2-4; D assignment may be TRBD1 or TRBD2 (6 bases each). The germline CDR1 and CDR2 sequences are SGHTA and FQGNSA. This CDR3 has 15 amino acids. V was trimmed by 5 bases and J by 4 bases, leaving 15 bases between them. Written as DNA, the CDR3 is TGTGCCAGCAGCCCGGAGGGGGTCGGGAAAAACATTCAGTACTTC. Encoded protein: CASSPEGVGKNIQYF.

This clonotype was seen only a few times. J is TRBJ2-7 and V is TRBV2, with D uncertain. This CDR3 is built from 11 residues. With 7 bases removed from V and 3 bases from J, the gap between germline ends came to 7 bases. The germline V gene has CDR1 SNHLY and CDR2 FYNNEI. This CDR3 is CASTSNYEQYF. As DNA, the CDR3 is TGTGCCAGCACTTCTAACTACGAGCAGTACTTC.

This clonotype has just a few counts. The chain carries TRBV6-1 and TRBJ2-7; D is ambiguous. Germline V gives CDR1 MNHNS, CDR2 SASEGT. The CDR3 has 16 amino acids. The V end lost 8 bases, the J end lost 0 bases, and 20 bases lay between the germline ends. CDR3 bases: TGTGCCAGCCGAGGCGAGGATGACGGTACCTCCTACGAGCAGTACTTC. Translating gives CASRGEDDGTSYEQYF.

This clonotype has at least ten counts. The chain uses TRBV4-2 and TRBJ2-3, with D possibly matching TRBD1 (5 bases). The ends were cut back, 0 bases at V and 7 bases at J, with 17 bases in the middle. Germline V lookup: CDR1 LGHNA, CDR2 YNFKEQ. CDR3 length: 16 residues. The CDR3 spells CASSQDRVAPGYTQYF. CDR3 nucleotides: TGTGCCAGCAGCCAAGACAGGGTAGCCCCCGGGTATACGCAGTATTTT.

The table lists this clonotype with many counts. The V gene is TRBV4-3, the J gene TRBJ2-1, with D possibly matching TRBD2 (6 bases). The CDR3 sequence is 16 residues long. CDR1 is LGHNA, CDR2 YSLEER, per germline. Trimming took off 6 bases at V and 3 bases at J, with 18 bases between the two ends. CDR3 sequence (DNA): TGCGCCAGCAGTTCGGAGGGGTCTTCTTTCTACAATGAGCAGTTCTTC. It is translated as CASSSEGSSFYNEQFF.